This TCR beta chain was profiled in a study of T cells in Graves' hyperthyroidism and ophthalmopathy. There are many counts of this clonotype. Germline V lookup: CDR1 ENHRY, CDR2 SYGVKD. Deletions cut 5 bases from V and 5 bases from J, with 9 bases between. This CDR3 contains 13 residues. Amplification targeted TCR beta CDR3 regions from RNA transcripts. The TCR CDR3 was amplified in a first-round RT-PCR using the HTBI primer set. A single record per CDR3 protein comes from TCRdb applying MiXCR to the multiplex PCR reads. The repertoire holds a few hundred thousand distinct CDR3 sequences, with roughly 15% as singletons.

This clonotype originated in a woman between 25 and 40 years old with Graves' ophthalmopathy. The sequenced sample consisted of blood. This chain joins TRBV10-3 and TRBJ1-4; no firm D call. CDR3 sequence reads: CAISPTQNEKLFF. CDR3 DNA: TGTGCCATCAGTCCCACTCAAAATGAAAAACTGTTTTTT.